The next 10 T cell receptor beta chains were all read from a single sample in a study of T cell changes during pregnancy in multiple sclerosis. The data were produced by immunoSEQ multiplex PCR, yet TCRdb's version contains in-frame clones alone and is incomplete. Here the sample spans approximately 43,000 clones, 80% to 85% being singletons. The sample here was CD4+ T cells from peripheral blood mononuclear cells, taken before pregnancy. These TCRs come from a female donor with multiple sclerosis, enrolled in a pregnancy study.

The chain joins TRBV18 to TRBJ1-1; 11 nucleotides match TRBD1. Germline V gene data show CDR1 as KGHSH and CDR2 as LQKENI. With 3 bases clipped from V and 7 bases from J, the junction kept 1 base outside the gene matches. The CDR3 consists of 13 residues. The CDR3 DNA sequence: TGTGCCAGCTCACCCGGGACAGGGGGTGAAGCTTTCTTT. It codes for CASSPGTGGEAFF.

This clone has a single count. The genes are TRBV7-2 and TRBJ1-2, with D perhaps matching TRBD1 (5 bases). The ends were cut back, 5 bases at V and 5 bases at J, with 12 bases in the middle. This CDR3 is 13 amino acids long. CDR1 and CDR2 (germline): SGHTA, FQGNSA. Here the CDR3 reads CASSPGHVYGYTF. Here the CDR3 DNA reads TGTGCCAGCAGCCCAGGACACGTTTATGGCTACACCTTC.

This sequence joins TRBV19 and TRBJ1-2; 9 nucleotides match TRBD1. The ends lost 4 bases at V and 3 bases at J; junction bases unmatched: 18. Germline CDR1 reads LNHDA; CDR2 reads SQIVND (reference sequence). CDR3 length: 19 residues. This CDR3 reads CASSRYRGLRRRMDYGYTF. The CDR3 DNA reads TGTGCCAGTAGTAGATACAGGGGGCTTAGGCGGCGAATGGACTATGGCTACACCTTC.

The genes are TRBV4-1 and TRBJ2-7; 9 nucleotides agree with TRBD2. Germline CDR1 and CDR2: MGHRA and YSYEKL. Trimming at V came to 1 base and at J to 4 bases, leaving 8 bases not matched to a gene. The CDR3 has 16 amino acids. The DNA of the CDR3 is TGCGCCAGCAGCCAAGGGAGGGTAGCGGGGGATTACGAGCAGTACTTC. Residues: CASSQGRVAGDYEQYF.

The chain links TRBV7-2 to TRBJ2-5, with a possible D match to TRBD2 (6 bases). This CDR3 has 16 amino acids. The germline V and J ends were trimmed by 1 base and 5 bases, with 17 bases remaining between them. The germline V gene encodes CDR1 SGHTA and CDR2 FQGNSA. CDR3 in amino acids: CASSLVLGGGSETQYF. The CDR3 bases are TGTGCCAGCAGCTTAGTGCTGGGTGGGGGGTCGGAGACCCAGTACTTC.

The chain uses TRBV11-2 and TRBJ1-1; D is undetermined. The CDR3 loop spans 13 amino acids. V lost 5 bases, J lost 1 base, and 8 bases lay in between. CDR1 is SGHAT and CDR2 is FQNNGV in the germline V gene. In DNA form, the CDR3 reads TGTGCCAGCAGCAAGCGCGAGAACACTGAAGCTTTCTTT. Translation: CASSKRENTEAFF.

At least ten counts were recorded for this clone. The chain uses TRBV14 and TRBJ2-3, with D perhaps TRBD2 (6 bases). The CDR3 has 13 amino acids. Germline V lookup: CDR1 SGHDN, CDR2 FVKESK. Trimming stripped 6 bases from V and 7 bases from J, with 14 bases between. CDR3 sequence reads: CASSLSGLYTQYF. The CDR3 coding sequence is TGTGCCAGCAGTTTGTCTGGACTATATACGCAGTATTTT.

CDR3 residues: CASSVVWTVRETQYF. In nucleotides, the CDR3 is TGTGCCAGTAGTGTAGTTTGGACTGTTCGGGAGACCCAGTACTTC. V usage is TRBV19 and J usage is TRBJ2-5; maybe TRBD2 (5 bases). The CDR3 sequence is 15 residues long. The ends were cut back, 5 bases at V and 5 bases at J, with 18 bases in the middle. Germline lookup yields CDR1 LNHDA and CDR2 SQIVND (reference sequence).

The chain carries TRBV19 and TRBJ1-6, with TRBD1 identical over 10 bases. This CDR3 has 18 amino acids. Looked up from germline, CDR1 is LNHDA and CDR2 is SQIVND (reference sequence). With 8 bases clipped from V and 0 bases from J, the junction kept 10 bases outside the gene matches. CDR3 coding DNA: TGTGCCAGTGCGAGGGACAGGGGCCTAAGCTCCTATAATTCACCCCTCCACTTT. It specifies CASARDRGLSSYNSPLHF.

Concerning this clone: The same CDR3 is also encoded by other DNA sequences in this sample. The gene calls are TRBV7-2 and TRBJ2-3; D unclear. The V end was cut by 2 bases, the J end by 0 bases, with 9 bases between. CDR1 SGHTA and CDR2 FQGNSA come from the germline V gene. The CDR3 is made up of 15 amino acids. CDR3 bases: TGTGCCAGCAGCTTAAACAGTCCTAGCACAGATACGCAGTATTTT. Translating it yields CASSLNSPSTDTQYF.